This T cell receptor (beta chain) was observed in a study of neurological immune-mediated disorders (dated by TCRdb to between 2017 and 2020). General notes on the study: Among the approximately 35 multiple sclerosis patients, relapsing-remitting MS accounted for around 30 and secondary progressive MS accounted for 3. The approximately 100 TCR-beta libraries included longitudinal samples, technical triplicates and paired sorted CD4+ and CD8+ T-cell subsets alongside PBMC samples. The cohort comprised 68 subjects: around 15 HAM/TSP patients, roughly 34 multiple sclerosis patients and 20 or so healthy controls. Peripheral blood TCR-beta repertoires from patients with HTLV-I-associated myelopathy (HAM/TSP), patients with multiple sclerosis, and healthy controls were compared in the study using UMI-based sequencing.

The investigation overall reported the following: The MS cluster was not associated with any clinical or MRI features, and the authors stated that larger cohorts are needed. Phylogenetic analysis grouped repertoires from 18 of 34 MS patients into a cluster of related CDR3 sequences, suggesting a possible repertoire-level signature. The highest TCR clonal expansion was observed in HAM/TSP patients, whereas the lowest was observed in MS patients, even when compared with healthy controls. Across subjects, expanded clones never shared an identical CDR3 amino acid sequence, which suggests that the TCR-beta repertoires in every group were private.

Unsorted PBMC libraries were generated from 2 million PBMCs stored in RNAlater at -80 °C until RNA extraction. The multiple sclerosis patients were enrolled in a US clinical protocol that used magnetic resonance imaging to evaluate disease progression. Peripheral blood was subjected to Ficoll-Hypaque density gradient centrifugation to isolate PBMCs, which were then cryopreserved in liquid nitrogen. In its sample, this clonotype was seen many times. The antigen it binds to is not known. Base qualities are not at hand, and no much larger clone is one base apart. V is pared back by 0 bases and J by 7 bases, with 10 bases lying between the germline termini. Its CDR3 holds 13 amino acids, cysteine through phenylalanine. Only the CDR3 portion is preserved as DNA: 39 bases, with reading frame beginning at the first base. From a lookup of the germline V gene, CDR1 and CDR2 are SGHRS and YFSETQ. cDNA synthesis used template-switch 5'RACE with a primer carrying a 10-nucleotide random unique molecular identifier tagging each TCR transcript. Over 180 million TCR-beta sequences, covering 15-18 subjects, were produced in each sequencing run. The RNeasy kit was used to extract total RNA. The KAPA Real-time Library Amplification kit was used to amplify TCR-beta VDJ regions with primers targeting the TCR constant region and the 5'RACE anchor. Sample indexes and Illumina adaptors were added in a first PCR, and a second PCR then increased library yield. After purification with Ampure beads, the TCR product of roughly 650 bp was size-selected on a 2% E-gel SizeSelection system. Before pooling, library quality was assessed on a Bioanalyzer, concentration was determined with Qubit, and library quantification was performed with the Kapa Library Quantification kit. An Illumina HiSeq 2500 sequenced the libraries paired-end 2 x 150 bp. To increase sequence diversity, roughly 24-32% phiX was spiked into each library pool. On the study's bioinformatics: Quality-filtered reads were processed with the UMI-based MiGEC pipeline, and over 85% of raw TCR sequences were removed by the MiGEC pipeline during error correction. IMGT germline references were used for aligning VDJ genes, and each clonotype was defined as a unique CDR3 amino acid sequence together with its V-J genes. Clonal expansion, Shannon diversity and CDR3 relatedness were evaluated with VDJtools (CalcPairwiseDistances, ClusterSamples), while phylogenetic trees were built in CLCbio workbench. A clone was classed as expanded if it had 8 or more unique UMIs, a cutoff based on coefficient-of-variation modelling across technical triplicates. TCRdb trimmed the raw reads at Q25, called clones with MiXCR and kept productive beta chains. For every CDR3 protein sequence, its rows merge into one entry that carries the most common genes and DNA. Clone size and V and J calls follow TCRdb, not the original study. The sample records 65,000 to 90,000 distinct CDR3 sequences, 4% to 6% of which are singletons. 2.2% of the sample belongs to the ten largest clones.

This TCR was recovered from a woman aged 25 to 39 with multiple sclerosis. The V and J genes are TRBV5-1 and TRBJ2-5, with the D segment identity uncertain. Source material: PBMCs. The sequence in DNA is TGCGCCAGCAGCTTGGGGCTCTATGCGACCCAGTACTTC. It specifies CASSLGLYATQYF.